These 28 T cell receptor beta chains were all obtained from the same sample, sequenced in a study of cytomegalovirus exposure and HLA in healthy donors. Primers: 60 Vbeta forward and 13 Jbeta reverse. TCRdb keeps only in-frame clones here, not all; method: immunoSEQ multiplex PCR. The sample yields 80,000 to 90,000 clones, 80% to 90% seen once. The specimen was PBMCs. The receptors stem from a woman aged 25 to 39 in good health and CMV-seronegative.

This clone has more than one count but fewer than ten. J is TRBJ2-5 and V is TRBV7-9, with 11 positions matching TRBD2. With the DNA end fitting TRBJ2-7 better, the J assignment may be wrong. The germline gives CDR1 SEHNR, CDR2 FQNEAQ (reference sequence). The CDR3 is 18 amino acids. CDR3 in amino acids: CASSRRTSGWDRSYEQYF. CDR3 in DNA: TGTGCCAGCAGCCGAAGGACTAGCGGGTGGGATCGGTCCTACGAGCAGTACTTC.

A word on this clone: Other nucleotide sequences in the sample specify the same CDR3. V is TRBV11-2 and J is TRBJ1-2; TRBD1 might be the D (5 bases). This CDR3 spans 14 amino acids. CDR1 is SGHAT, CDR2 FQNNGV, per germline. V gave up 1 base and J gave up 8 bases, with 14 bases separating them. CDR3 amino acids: CASSLGPSGGGYTF. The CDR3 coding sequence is TGTGCCAGCAGCTTAGGACCCTCGGGGGGGGGCTACACCTTC.

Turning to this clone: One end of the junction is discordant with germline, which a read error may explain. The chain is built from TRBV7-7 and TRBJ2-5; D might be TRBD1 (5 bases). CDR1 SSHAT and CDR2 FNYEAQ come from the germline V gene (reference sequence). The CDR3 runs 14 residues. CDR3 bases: TGTGCTAGCAGCTTAGATCAGGGCAGGGAGACCCAGTACTTC. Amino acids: CASSLDQGRETQYF.

The CDR3 nucleotides read TGTGCCAGCAGCCCCCAAAGACTAAGACAGGGAACTGAAGCTTTCTTT. Protein: CASSPQRLRQGTEAFF. The rearrangement uses TRBV4-2 and TRBJ1-1; TRBD1 matches at 7 bases. CDR3 length equals 16 residues. Per the germline V gene, CDR1 is LGHNA and CDR2 is YNFKEQ. Trimming removed 4 bases from V and 5 bases from J; junction bases left unmatched: 13.

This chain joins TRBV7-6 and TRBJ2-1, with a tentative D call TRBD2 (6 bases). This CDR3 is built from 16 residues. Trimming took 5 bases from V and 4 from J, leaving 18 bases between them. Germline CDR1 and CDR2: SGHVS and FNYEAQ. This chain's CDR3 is CASSPSWGEQYNEQFF. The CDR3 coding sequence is TGTGCCAGCAGCCCCAGTTGGGGGGAGCAGTACAATGAGCAGTTCTTC. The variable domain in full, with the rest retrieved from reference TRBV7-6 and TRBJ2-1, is GAGVSQSPRYKVTKRGQDVALRCDPISGHVSLYWYRQALGQGPEFLTYFNYEAQQDKSGLPNDRFSAERPEGSISTLTIQRTEQRDSAMYRCASSPSWGEQYNEQFFGPGTRLTVL.

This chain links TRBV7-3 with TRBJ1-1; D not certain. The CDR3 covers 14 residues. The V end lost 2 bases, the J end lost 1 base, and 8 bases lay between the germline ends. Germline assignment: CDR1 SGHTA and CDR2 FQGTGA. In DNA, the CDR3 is TGTGCCAGCAGCTTATCACCGGGGAACACTGAAGCTTTCTTT. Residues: CASSLSPGNTEAFF.

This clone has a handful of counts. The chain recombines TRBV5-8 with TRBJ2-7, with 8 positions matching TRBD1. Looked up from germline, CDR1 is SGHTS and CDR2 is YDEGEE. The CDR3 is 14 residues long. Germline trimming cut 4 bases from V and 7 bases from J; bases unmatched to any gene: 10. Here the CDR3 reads CASSRGQAVYEQYF. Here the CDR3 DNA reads TGTGCCAGCAGCAGGGGACAGGCGGTGTATGAGCAGTACTTC.

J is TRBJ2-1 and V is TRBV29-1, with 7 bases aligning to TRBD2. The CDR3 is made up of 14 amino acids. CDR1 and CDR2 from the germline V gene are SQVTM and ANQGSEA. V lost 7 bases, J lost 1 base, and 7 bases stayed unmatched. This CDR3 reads CSGSGTISYNEQFF. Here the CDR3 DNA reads TGCAGCGGGAGCGGGACTATTTCCTACAATGAGCAGTTCTTC.

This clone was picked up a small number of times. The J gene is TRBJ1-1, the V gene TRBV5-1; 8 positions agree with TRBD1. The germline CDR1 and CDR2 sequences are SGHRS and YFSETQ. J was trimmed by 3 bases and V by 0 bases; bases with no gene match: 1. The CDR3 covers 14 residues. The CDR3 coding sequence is TGCGCCAGCAGCTTGGACAGGGGGGACACTGAAGCTTTCTTT. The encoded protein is CASSLDRGDTEAFF.

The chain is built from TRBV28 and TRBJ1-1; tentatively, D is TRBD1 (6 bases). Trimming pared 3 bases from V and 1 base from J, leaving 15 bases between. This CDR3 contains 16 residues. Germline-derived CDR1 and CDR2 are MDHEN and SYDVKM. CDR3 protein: CASSFLVPGQNTEAFF. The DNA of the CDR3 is TGTGCCAGCAGTTTCCTGGTACCGGGACAGAACACTGAAGCTTTCTTT.

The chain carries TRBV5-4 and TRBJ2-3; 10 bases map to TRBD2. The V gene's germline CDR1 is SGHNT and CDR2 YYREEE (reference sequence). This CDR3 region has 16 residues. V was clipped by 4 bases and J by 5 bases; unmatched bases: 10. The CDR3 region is CASSAGPAGGVDTQYF. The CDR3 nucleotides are TGTGCCAGCAGCGCCGGCCCAGCGGGAGGGGTAGATACGCAGTATTTT. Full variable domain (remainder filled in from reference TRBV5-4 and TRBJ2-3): ETGVTQSPTHLIKTRGQQVTLRCSSQSGHNTVSWYQQALGQGPQFIFQYYREEENGRGNFPPRFSGLQFPNYSSELNVNALELDDSALYLCASSAGPAGGVDTQYFGPGTRLTVL.

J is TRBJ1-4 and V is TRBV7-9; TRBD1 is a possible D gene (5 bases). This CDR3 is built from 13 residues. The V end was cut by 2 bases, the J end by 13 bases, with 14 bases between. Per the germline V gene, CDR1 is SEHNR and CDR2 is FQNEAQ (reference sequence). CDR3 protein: CASSLRGGAALFF. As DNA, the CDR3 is TGTGCCAGCAGCTTACGAGGTGGGGCGGCACTGTTTTTT.

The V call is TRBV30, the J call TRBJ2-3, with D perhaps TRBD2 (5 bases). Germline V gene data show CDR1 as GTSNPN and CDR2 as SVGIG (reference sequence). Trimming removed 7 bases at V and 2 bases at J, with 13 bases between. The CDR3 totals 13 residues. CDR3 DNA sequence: TGTGCCTTGCTGTCGGACTTCACAGATACGCAGTATTTT. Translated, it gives CALLSDFTDTQYF. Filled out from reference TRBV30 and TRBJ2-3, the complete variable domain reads SQTIHQWPATLVQPVGSPLSLECTVEGTSNPNLYWYRQAAGRGLQLLFYSVGIGQISSEVPQNLSASRPQDRQFILSSKKLLLSDSGFYLCALLSDFTDTQYFGPGTRLTVL.

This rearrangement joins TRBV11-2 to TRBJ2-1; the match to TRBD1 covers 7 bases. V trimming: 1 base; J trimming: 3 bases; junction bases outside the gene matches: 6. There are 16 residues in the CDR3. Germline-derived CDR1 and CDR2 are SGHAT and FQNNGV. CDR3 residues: CASSLGGRQGYNEQFF. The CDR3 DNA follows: TGTGCCAGCAGCTTAGGAGGGAGACAGGGCTACAATGAGCAGTTCTTC.

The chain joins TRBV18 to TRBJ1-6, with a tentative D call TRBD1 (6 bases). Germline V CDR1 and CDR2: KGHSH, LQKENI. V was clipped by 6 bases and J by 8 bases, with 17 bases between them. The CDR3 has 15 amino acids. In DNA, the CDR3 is TGTGCCAGCTCTCAAATTAAGGACAGTTATTCACCCCTCCACTTT. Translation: CASSQIKDSYSPLHF.

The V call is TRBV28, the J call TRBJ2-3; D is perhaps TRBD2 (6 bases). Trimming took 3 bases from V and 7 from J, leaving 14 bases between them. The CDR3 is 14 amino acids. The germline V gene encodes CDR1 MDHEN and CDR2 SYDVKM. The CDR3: CASSFVRESNTQYF. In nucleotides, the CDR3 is TGTGCCAGCAGTTTTGTCCGGGAGAGCAATACGCAGTATTTT.

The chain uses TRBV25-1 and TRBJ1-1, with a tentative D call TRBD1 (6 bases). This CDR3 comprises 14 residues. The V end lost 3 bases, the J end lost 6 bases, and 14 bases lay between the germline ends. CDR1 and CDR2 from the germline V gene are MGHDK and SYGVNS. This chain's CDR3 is CASSDHWAGAEAFF. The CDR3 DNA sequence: TGTGCCAGCAGTGATCATTGGGCAGGGGCTGAAGCTTTCTTT.

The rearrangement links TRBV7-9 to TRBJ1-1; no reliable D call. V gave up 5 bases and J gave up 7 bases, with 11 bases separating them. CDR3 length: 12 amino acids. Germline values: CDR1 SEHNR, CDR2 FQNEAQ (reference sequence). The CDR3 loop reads CASSKAGVEAFF. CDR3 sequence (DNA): TGTGCCAGCAGCAAAGCCGGGGTTGAAGCTTTCTTT.

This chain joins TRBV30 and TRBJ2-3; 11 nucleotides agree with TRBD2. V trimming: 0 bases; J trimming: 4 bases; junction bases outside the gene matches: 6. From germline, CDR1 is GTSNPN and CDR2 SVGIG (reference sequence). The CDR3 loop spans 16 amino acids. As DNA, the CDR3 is TGTGCCTGGAGTGTACGTCCTAGCGGGGGGTCAGATACGCAGTATTTT. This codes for CAWSVRPSGGSDTQYF.

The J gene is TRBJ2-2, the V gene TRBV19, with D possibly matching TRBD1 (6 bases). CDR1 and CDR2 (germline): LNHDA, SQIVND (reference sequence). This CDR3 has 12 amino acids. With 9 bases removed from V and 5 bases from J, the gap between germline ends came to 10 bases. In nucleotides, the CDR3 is TGTGCCAGCCAGAGGGGGACCGGGGAGCTGTTTTTT. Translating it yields CASQRGTGELFF.

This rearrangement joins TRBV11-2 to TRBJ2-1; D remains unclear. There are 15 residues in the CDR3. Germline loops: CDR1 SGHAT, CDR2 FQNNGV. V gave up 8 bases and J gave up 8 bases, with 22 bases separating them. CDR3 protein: CASEPTASLADEQFF. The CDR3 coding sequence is TGTGCCAGCGAACCCACCGCCTCCCTCGCGGATGAGCAGTTCTTC.

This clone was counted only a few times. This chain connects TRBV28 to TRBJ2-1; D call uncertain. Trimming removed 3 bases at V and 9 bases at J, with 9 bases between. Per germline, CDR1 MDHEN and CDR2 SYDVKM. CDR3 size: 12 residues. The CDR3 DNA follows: TGTGCCAGCAGTTTCTCGTATCTTGAGCAGTTCTTC. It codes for CASSFSYLEQFF.

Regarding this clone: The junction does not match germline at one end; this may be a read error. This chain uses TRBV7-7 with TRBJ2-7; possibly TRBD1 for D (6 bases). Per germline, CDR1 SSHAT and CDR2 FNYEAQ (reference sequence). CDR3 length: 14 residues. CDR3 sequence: CASSPLDSSYEQYF. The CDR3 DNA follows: TGTGCTAGCAGCCCCCTGGACAGTTCCTACGAGCAGTACTTC.

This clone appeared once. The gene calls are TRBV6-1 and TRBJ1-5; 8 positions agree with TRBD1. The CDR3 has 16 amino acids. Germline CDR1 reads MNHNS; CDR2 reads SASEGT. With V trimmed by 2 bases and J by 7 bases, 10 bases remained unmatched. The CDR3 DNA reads TGTGCCAGCAGTGAATGGCGAGGACAGGGATCACAGCCCCAGCATTTT. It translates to CASSEWRGQGSQPQHF.

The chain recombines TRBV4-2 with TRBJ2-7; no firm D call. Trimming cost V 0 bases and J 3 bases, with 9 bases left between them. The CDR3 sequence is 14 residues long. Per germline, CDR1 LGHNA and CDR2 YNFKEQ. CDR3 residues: CASSQEMGNYEQYF. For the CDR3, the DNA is TGTGCCAGCAGCCAAGAAATGGGCAACTACGAGCAGTACTTC.

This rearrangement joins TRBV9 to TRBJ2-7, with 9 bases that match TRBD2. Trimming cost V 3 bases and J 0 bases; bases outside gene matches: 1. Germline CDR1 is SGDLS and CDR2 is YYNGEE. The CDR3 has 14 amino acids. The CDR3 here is CASSGSGSSYEQYF. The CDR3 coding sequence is TGTGCCAGCAGCGGTAGCGGGAGCTCCTACGAGCAGTACTTC. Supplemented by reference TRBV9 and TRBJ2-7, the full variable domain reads DSGVTQTPKHLITATGQRVTLRCSPRSGDLSVYWYQQSLDQGLQFLIQYYNGEERAKGNILERFSAQQFPDLHSELNLSSLELGDSALYFCASSGSGSSYEQYFGPGTRLTVT.

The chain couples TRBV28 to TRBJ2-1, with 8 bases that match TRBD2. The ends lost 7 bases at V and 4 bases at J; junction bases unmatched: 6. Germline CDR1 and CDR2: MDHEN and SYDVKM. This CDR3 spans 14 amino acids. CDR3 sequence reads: CASIKRETYNEQFF. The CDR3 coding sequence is TGTGCCAGCATAAAGCGGGAGACGTACAATGAGCAGTTCTTC. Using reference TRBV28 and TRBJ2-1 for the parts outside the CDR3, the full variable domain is DVKVTQSSRYLVKRTGEKVFLECVQDMDHENMFWYRQDPGLGLRLIYFSYDVKMKEKGDIPEGYSVSREKKERFSLILESASTNQTSMYLCASIKRETYNEQFFGPGTRLTVL.

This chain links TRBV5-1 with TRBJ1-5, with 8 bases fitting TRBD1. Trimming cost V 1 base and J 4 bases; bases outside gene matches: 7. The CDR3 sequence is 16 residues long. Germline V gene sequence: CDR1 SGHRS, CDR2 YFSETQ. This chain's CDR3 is CASSLTPDRANQPQHF. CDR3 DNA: TGCGCCAGCAGCTTGACCCCGGACAGGGCTAATCAGCCCCAGCATTTT.